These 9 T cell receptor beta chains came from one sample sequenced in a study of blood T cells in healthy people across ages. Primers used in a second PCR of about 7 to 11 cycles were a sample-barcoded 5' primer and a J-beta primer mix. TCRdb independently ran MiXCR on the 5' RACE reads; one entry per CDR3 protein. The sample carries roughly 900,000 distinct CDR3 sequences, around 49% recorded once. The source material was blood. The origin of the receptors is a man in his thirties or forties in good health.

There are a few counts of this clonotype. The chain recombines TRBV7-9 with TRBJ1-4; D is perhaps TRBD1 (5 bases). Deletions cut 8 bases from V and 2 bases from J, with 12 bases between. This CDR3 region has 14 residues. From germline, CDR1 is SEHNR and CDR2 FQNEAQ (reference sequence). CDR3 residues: CASGPAGTNEKLFF. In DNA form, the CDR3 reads TGTGCCAGCGGCCCCGCAGGGACTAATGAAAAACTGTTTTTT.

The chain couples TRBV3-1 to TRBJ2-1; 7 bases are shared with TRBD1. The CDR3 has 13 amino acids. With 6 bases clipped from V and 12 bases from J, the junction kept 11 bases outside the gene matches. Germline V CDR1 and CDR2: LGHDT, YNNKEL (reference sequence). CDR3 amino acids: CASRGEGGASQFF. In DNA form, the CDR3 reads TGTGCCAGCAGGGGGGAAGGGGGCGCTTCGCAGTTCTTC.

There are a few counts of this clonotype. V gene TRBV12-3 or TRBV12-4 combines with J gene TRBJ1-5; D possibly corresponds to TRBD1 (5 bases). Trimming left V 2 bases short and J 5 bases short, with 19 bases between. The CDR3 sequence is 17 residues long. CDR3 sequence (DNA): TGTGCCAGCAGTTTAACCGGGGGACGCATACCCCATCAGCCCCAGCATTTT. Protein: CASSLTGGRIPHQPQHF.

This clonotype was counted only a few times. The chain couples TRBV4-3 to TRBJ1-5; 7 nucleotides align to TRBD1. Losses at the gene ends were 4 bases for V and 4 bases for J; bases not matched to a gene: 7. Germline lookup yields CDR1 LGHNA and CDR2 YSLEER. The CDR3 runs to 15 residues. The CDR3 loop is CASSRRRDSNQPQHF. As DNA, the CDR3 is TGCGCCAGCAGCCGGCGCCGGGACAGTAATCAGCCCCAGCATTTT.

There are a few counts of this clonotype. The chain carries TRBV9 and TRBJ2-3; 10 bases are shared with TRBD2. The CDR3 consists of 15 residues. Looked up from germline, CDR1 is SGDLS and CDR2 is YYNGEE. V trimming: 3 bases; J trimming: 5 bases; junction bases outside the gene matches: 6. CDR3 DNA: TGTGCCAGCAGCGACGGGACTAGCGTACTAGATACGCAGTATTTT. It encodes CASSDGTSVLDTQYF.

CDR3 sequence: CATSTGRAVERGYTF. In nucleotides, the CDR3 is TGTGCCACCAGCACGGGGCGGGCAGTTGAGCGTGGCTACACCTTC. The chain joins TRBV15 to TRBJ1-2; weak D call: TRBD1 (5 bases). CDR3 size: 15 residues. V was cut by 4 bases and J by 7 bases, with 19 bases left in between. Germline assignment: CDR1 LNHNV and CDR2 YYDKDF (reference sequence).

The CDR3 region has the DNA TGCGCCAGCAGCCAAGAGGAGCAAGCGGGGGTTCCCCACGGCGTTACGCAGTATTTT. Amino acid sequence: CASSQEEQAGVPHGVTQYF. The rearrangement joins TRBV4-1 to TRBJ2-3, with 8 nucleotides matching TRBD2. Germline loops: CDR1 MGHRA, CDR2 YSYEKL. J was trimmed by 8 bases and V by 0 bases; bases with no gene match: 19. The CDR3 consists of 19 residues.

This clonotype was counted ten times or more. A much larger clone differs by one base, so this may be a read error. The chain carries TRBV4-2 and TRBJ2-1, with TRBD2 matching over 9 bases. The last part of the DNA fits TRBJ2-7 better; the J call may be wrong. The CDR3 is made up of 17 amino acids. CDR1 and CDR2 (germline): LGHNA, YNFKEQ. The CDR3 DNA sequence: TGTGCCAGCAGCCACCTGCGGGAGGGAACGGACTACAATGAGCAGTACTTC. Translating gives CASSHLREGTDYNEQYF.

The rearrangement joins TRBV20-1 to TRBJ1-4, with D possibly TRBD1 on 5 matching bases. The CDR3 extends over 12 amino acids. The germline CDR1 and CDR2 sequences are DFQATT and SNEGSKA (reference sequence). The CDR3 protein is CATGTENEKLFF. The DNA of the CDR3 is TGCGCGACCGGGACCGAGAATGAAAAACTGTTTTTT.